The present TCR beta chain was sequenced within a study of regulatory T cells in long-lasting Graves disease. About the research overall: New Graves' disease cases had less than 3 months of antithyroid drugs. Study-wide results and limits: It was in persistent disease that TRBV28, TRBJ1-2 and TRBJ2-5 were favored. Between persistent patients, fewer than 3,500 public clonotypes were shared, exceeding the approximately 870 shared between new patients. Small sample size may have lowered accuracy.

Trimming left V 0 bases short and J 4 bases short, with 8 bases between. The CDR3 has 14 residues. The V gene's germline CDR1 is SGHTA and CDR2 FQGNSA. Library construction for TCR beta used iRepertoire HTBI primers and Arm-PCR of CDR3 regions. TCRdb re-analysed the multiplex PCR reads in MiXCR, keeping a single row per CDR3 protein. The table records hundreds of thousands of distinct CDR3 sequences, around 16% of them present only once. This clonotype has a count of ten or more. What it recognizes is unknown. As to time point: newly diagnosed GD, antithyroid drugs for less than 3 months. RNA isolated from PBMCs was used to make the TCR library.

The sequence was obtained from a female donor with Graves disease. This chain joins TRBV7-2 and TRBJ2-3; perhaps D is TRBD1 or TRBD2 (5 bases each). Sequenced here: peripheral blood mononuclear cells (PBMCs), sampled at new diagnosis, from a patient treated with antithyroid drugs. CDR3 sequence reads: CASSLAVGADTQYF. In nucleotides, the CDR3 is TGTGCCAGCAGCTTAGCGGTGGGGGCAGATACGCAGTATTTT.